The clone carrying this TCR beta chain was seen only a few times. The target antigen is unknown. The CDR3 totals 14 residues. Germline V gene data show CDR1 as SGHTA and CDR2 as FQGTGA. The V gene lost 4 bases and the J gene lost 2 bases, with 8 bases spanning the gap. The record originates from a study of TIL therapy for anti-PD-1-resistant metastatic lung cancer. This was the immunoSEQ v3 assay. Repertoires were generated with immunoSEQ multiplex PCR, while TCRdb's copy carries only in-frame clones and drops some. The sample lists under 100,000 clones, 50% to 70% occurring once. Time point in this sample: pre-treatment sample, taken before nivolumab and TIL therapy. Pleural nodules or supraclavicular lymph nodes made up most of the excised metastases sampled. The study, taken as a whole, reports: Many TIL product clones were absent from baseline tumor, suggesting clonal contraction.

The starting material was tumor tissue, obtained at baseline. The TCR was taken from a person between 25 and 80 years old with non-small cell lung cancer. The chain recombines TRBV7-3 with TRBJ1-4; D gene unclear. DNA for the CDR3: TGTGCCAGCAGCTACCCCCGGACTAATGAAAAACTGTTTTTT. Amino acids: CASSYPRTNEKLFF.